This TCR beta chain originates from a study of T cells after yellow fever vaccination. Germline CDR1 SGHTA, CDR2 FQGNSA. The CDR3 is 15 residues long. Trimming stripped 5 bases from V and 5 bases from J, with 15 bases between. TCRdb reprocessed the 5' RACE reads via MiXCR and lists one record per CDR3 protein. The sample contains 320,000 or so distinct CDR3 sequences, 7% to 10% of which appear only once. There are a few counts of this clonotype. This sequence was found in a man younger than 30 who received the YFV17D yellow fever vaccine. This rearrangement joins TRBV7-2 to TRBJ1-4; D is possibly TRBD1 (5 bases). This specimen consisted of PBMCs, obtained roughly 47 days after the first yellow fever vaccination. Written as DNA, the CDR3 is TGTGCCAGCAGCCAGCAGGGATCGGTCAATGAAAAACTGTTTTTT. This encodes CASSQQGSVNEKLFF.